The 11 T cell receptor beta chains presented below share a single source sample, sequenced in a study of T cells after yellow fever vaccination (dated by TCRdb to between 2018 and 2021). Per the publication, the treatment or condition label means: live attenuated yellow fever vaccine strain. Receptor libraries were prepared by 5' RACE. TCRdb records Illumina HiSeq 2500 as the sequencer. TCRdb handled the public reads itself, with Q25 trimming in fastp and clone calling in MiXCR, and kept productive beta chains. A single entry per CDR3 protein holds the most common genes and DNA from its merged rows. The sample includes about 30,000 distinct CDR3 sequences, with approximately 4.7% observed a single time. The ten most abundant clones make up about 47% of the sample. Sequencing was performed on CD8+ T cells sorted from PBMCs, taken 5 days after the yellow fever booster vaccination. The receptors stem from a man between 25 and 39 years old who received the YFV17D yellow fever vaccine.

This clonotype was counted ten times or more. The rearrangement links TRBV19 to TRBJ2-1; TRBD2 aligns across 12 bases. The germline gives CDR1 LNHDA, CDR2 SQIVND (reference sequence). This CDR3 has 15 residues. V gave up 2 bases and J gave up 8 bases; unmatched junction bases: 4. CDR3 region: CASSILAGGNHEQFF. Here the CDR3 DNA reads TGTGCCAGTAGTATACTAGCGGGAGGGAACCATGAGCAGTTCTTC.

This clonotype came up many times. This rearrangement joins TRBV12-3 or TRBV12-4 to TRBJ2-7; 11 bases match TRBD2. This CDR3 is 16 amino acids long. The V and J ends lost 4 bases and 2 bases, in that order; junction bases with no gene match: 7. The CDR3 region has the DNA TGTGCCAGCAGTTCCGCCTTAGCGGGAGGGCCCTACGAGCAGTACTTC. It yields the protein CASSSALAGGPYEQYF.

Note on this clonotype: A read error is possible here, since a much larger clone lies one base away. V is TRBV7-3 and J is TRBJ2-1; 9 nucleotides agree with TRBD2. CDR1 is SGHTA, CDR2 FQGTGA, per germline. The J segment lost 6 bases and the V segment lost 1 base, leaving 7 bases of the junction unmatched. The CDR3 runs to 16 residues. The CDR3 region has the DNA TGTGCCAGCAGCTTAAGCGGGCTAGCGGGGATCAATGAGCAGTTCTTC. Its translation: CASSLSGLAGINEQFF.

This clonotype showed up many times. The rearrangement links TRBV29-1 to TRBJ2-3, with D hard to call. Trimming stripped 4 bases from V and 4 bases from J, with 12 bases between. The CDR3 is 13 residues long. Per germline, CDR1 SQVTM and CDR2 ANQGSEA. The chain's CDR3 is CSVGPENPDTQYF. Here the CDR3 DNA reads TGCAGCGTTGGGCCGGAGAACCCAGATACGCAGTATTTT.

This clonotype was observed at least ten times. The V gene is TRBV7-6, the J gene TRBJ2-7; TRBD2 matches 7 bases. Trimming at V came to 5 bases and at J to 3 bases, leaving 7 bases not matched to a gene. The CDR3 loop spans 14 amino acids. Looked up from germline, CDR1 is SGHVS and CDR2 is FNYEAQ. Here the CDR3 reads CASSPERGDYEQYF. In nucleotides, the CDR3 is TGTGCCAGCAGCCCGGAGCGGGGCGACTACGAGCAGTACTTC.

This clonotype occurred many times. This chain connects TRBV6-2 or TRBV6-3 to TRBJ2-7; 9 positions match TRBD2. The ends lost 2 bases at V and 3 bases at J; junction bases unmatched: 5. The CDR3 spans 15 residues. Germline CDR1 MNHEY, CDR2 SVGEGT. The CDR3 loop reads CASSYVQRGDYEQYF. Written as DNA, the CDR3 is TGTGCCAGCAGTTACGTCCAGCGGGGGGACTACGAGCAGTACTTC.

This clonotype was detected many times. The chain employs TRBV5-1 and TRBJ1-6, with D maybe TRBD1 (5 bases). The CDR3 totals 16 residues. Trimming shortened V by 4 bases and J by 10 bases, and 21 bases separated the two germline ends. Germline CDR1 SGHRS, CDR2 YFSETQ. The CDR3 DNA reads TGCGCCAGCAGCACCCGGGGCGAGACCGGAGACTCACCCCTCCACTTT. Encoded protein: CASSTRGETGDSPLHF.

This clonotype was seen at least ten times. Relative to the germline gene, one junction end is altered; a read error may explain this. The genes are TRBV20-1 and TRBJ2-5; possible D gene TRBD2, 5 bases. This CDR3 region has 13 residues. CDR1 is DFQATT and CDR2 is SNEGSKA in the germline V gene (reference sequence). CDR3: CSARGLAQETQYF. In nucleotides, the CDR3 is TGCAGTGCAAGAGGGTTAGCGCAAGAGACCCAGTACTTC.

This clonotype occurred many times. V is TRBV4-3 and J is TRBJ2-1; TRBD2 matches at 8 bases. V lost 3 bases, J lost 10 bases, and 14 bases stayed unmatched. Germline CDR1 and CDR2: LGHNA and YSLEER. The CDR3 contains 16 residues. The CDR3: CASSHRPMGTSFEQFF. In DNA form, the CDR3 reads TGCGCCAGCAGCCACCGTCCTATGGGGACTAGTTTCGAGCAGTTCTTC.

This clonotype was seen repeatedly, ten times or more. This chain joins TRBV5-1 and TRBJ2-7, with 7 positions matching TRBD2. Per the germline V gene, CDR1 is SGHRS and CDR2 is YFSETQ. V shed 0 bases, J shed 5 bases, and the junction held 8 bases outside the gene matches. The CDR3 covers 15 residues. The DNA of the CDR3 is TGCGCCAGCAGCTTGGGGGGGGAGGGCCTTAACGAGCAGTACTTC. It codes for CASSLGGEGLNEQYF.

The sample holds many counts of this clonotype. The chain employs TRBV12-3 or TRBV12-4 and TRBJ2-7; D is unresolved. This CDR3 comprises 15 residues. Trimming cost V 3 bases and J 2 bases, with 14 bases left between them. For the CDR3, the DNA is TGTGCCAGCAGTTTTGGCGATCCCGGAACCTACGAGCAGTACTTC. As protein: CASSFGDPGTYEQYF.